The rows below give T cell receptor beta chains drawn from one sample of a study of OX40 agonist ivuxolimab in advanced cancers. Using immunoSEQ multiplex PCR, the repertoire was profiled, and TCRdb retains in-frame clones only, with some absent. This sample carries about 58,000 clones, about 90% of them seen once, and the ten largest clones take 3.5% to 4%. This sample comprised CD4+ or CD8+ T cells sorted from blood, obtained in a trial of the OX40 agonist ivuxolimab. These receptors came from an adult with an advanced solid tumor such as melanoma, head and neck, liver or kidney cancer. CDR3s include the opening cysteine and the closing phenylalanine or tryptophan. The D gene is left open where the match is weak. Clone size is stated in some rows and not others, as once, few, many or a class when expanded.

j_call v_call clone_size d_call cdr3_aa cdr3_nt
TRBJ2-2 TRBV28 NA NA CASSFPRGMGNTGELFF TGTGCCAGCAGTTTTCCTCGGGGGATGGGGAACACCGGGGAGCTGTTTTTT
TRBJ2-1 TRBV27 NA TRBD2 CASTPTGTSGRAHNEQFF TGTGCCAGCACCCCCACCGGGACTAGCGGGAGGGCCCACAATGAGCAGTTCTTC
TRBJ2-5 TRBV27 NA TRBD1 CASSPDREETQYF TGTGCCAGCAGCCCCGACAGGGAGGAGACCCAGTACTTC
TRBJ2-7 TRBV9 NA TRBD2 CASSVTPGLAGDYEQYF TGTGCCAGCAGCGTAACCCCGGGACTAGCGGGAGACTACGAGCAGTACTTC
TRBJ2-7 TRBV28 once NA CASSPARALIYEQYF TGTGCCAGCAGTCCCGCTCGGGCTCTCATCTACGAGCAGTACTTC
TRBJ2-5 TRBV10-3 NA NA CAISDLGLQETQYF TGTGCCATCAGTGACTTGGGGCTCCAAGAGACCCAGTACTTC
TRBJ2-3 TRBV9 NA NA CASSQDYTYTDTQYF TGTGCCAGCAGCCAGGACTACACCTACACAGATACGCAGTATTTT
TRBJ1-2 TRBV4-1 NA NA CASSAEAIFSEVNYGYTF TGCGCCAGCAGCGCGGAGGCTATCTTTTCCGAAGTTAACTATGGCTACACCTTC
TRBJ2-3 TRBV4-3 NA TRBD2 CASSQARTSWTDTQYF TGCGCCAGCAGCCAAGCGCGGACTAGTTGGACAGATACGCAGTATTTT
TRBJ2-7 TRBV27 NA TRBD1 CASSRQRGQGDEQYF TGTGCCAGCAGTCGGCAAAGGGGACAGGGGGACGAGCAGTACTTC
TRBJ2-3 TRBV6-4 once TRBD1 CASSFTGGSTDTQYF TGTGCCAGCAGTTTCACAGGGGGTAGCACAGATACGCAGTATTTT
TRBJ2-3 TRBV19 NA TRBD1 CASSRQGTTTDTQYF TGTGCCAGTAGCCGACAGGGGACCACCACAGATACGCAGTATTTT
TRBJ1-2 TRBV27 NA TRBD1 CASSPATGGEPKANYGYTF TGTGCCAGCAGTCCCGCCACAGGGGGCGAACCCAAAGCTAACTATGGCTACACCTTC
TRBJ2-2 TRBV13 NA NA CASSLGEDADNTGELFF TGTGCCAGCAGCTTGGGCGAGGACGCGGACAACACCGGGGAGCTGTTTTTT
TRBJ1-1 TRBV29-1 NA NA CSVDRLNTEAFF TGCAGCGTTGACAGGCTGAACACTGAAGCTTTCTTT
TRBJ2-5 TRBV27 once NA CASSSPLTGQETQYF TGTGCCAGCAGTTCGCCTTTGACAGGCCAAGAGACCCAGTACTTC
TRBJ2-7 TRBV28 NA NA CASSQDSPTDEQYF TGTGCCAGCAGCCAAGACAGCCCCACGGACGAGCAGTACTTC
TRBJ2-1 TRBV7-9 NA TRBD2 CASSSETSGRAHEQFF TGTGCCAGCAGCTCAGAGACTAGCGGGAGGGCCCATGAGCAGTTCTTC
TRBJ2-1 TRBV4-1 NA NA CASSQSRASMNEQFF TGCGCCAGCAGCCAATCGCGGGCTAGCATGAATGAGCAGTTCTTC
TRBJ2-3 TRBV7-3 NA NA CASSLTGGSTDTQYF TGTGCCAGCAGCTTAACCGGCGGGAGCACAGATACGCAGTATTTT
TRBJ2-5 TRBV4-1 NA TRBD2 CASSQVPGLAGYQETQYF TGCGCCAGCAGCCAAGTACCGGGACTAGCGGGGTACCAAGAGACCCAGTACTTC
TRBJ2-7 TRBV11-2 NA NA CASSFLAGSSYEQYF TGTGCCAGCAGCTTTTTGGCAGGGAGCTCCTACGAGCAGTACTTC
TRBJ2-7 TRBV10-2 NA NA CASTLNPAEQYF TGCGCCAGCACCCTAAACCCCGCAGAGCAGTACTTC
TRBJ2-5 TRBV5-6 NA NA CASSFRAGTEETQYF TGTGCCAGCAGCTTCAGGGCGGGGACGGAAGAGACCCAGTACTTC
TRBJ2-5 TRBV11-2 NA NA CASSLGGGVVTQYF TGTGCCAGCAGCTTGGGAGGAGGGGTGGTGACCCAGTACTTC
TRBJ2-7 TRBV27 NA TRBD1 CASSATGGQGYEQYF TGTGCCAGCAGTGCGACTGGCGGACAGGGGTACGAGCAGTACTTC
TRBJ2-7 TRBV2 NA NA CASRAGSYEQYF TGTGCCAGCAGGGCAGGGTCCTACGAGCAGTACTTC
TRBJ1-1 TRBV4-1 few NA CASSQSRALNTEAFF TGCGCCAGCAGCCAAAGCAGGGCTCTGAACACTGAAGCTTTCTTT
TRBJ2-5 TRBV5-1 NA NA CASSPYATGGQETQYF TGCGCCAGCAGCCCTTACGCGACAGGCGGACAAGAGACCCAGTACTTC
TRBJ2-4 TRBV18 NA TRBD1 CASSPRTGHRYGAKNIQYF TGTGCCAGCTCGCCCAGGACAGGGCACCGTTATGGGGCCAAAAACATTCAGTACTTC
TRBJ1-1 TRBV6-5 NA NA CASSYRGYTEAFF TGTGCCAGCAGTTACAGGGGGTACACTGAAGCTTTCTTT
TRBJ2-6 TRBV4-3 NA TRBD2 CASSQVGPGLAGGVSGANVLTF TGCGCCAGCAGCCAAGTCGGGCCGGGACTAGCGGGAGGGGTGAGTGGGGCCAACGTCCTGACTTTC
TRBJ2-7 TRBV27 NA NA CASRHPSSYEQYF TGTGCCAGCCGACATCCGAGCTCCTACGAGCAGTACTTC
TRBJ2-3 TRBV5-6 few NA CASSPFSGAGDTQYF TGTGCCAGCAGCCCATTCTCGGGAGCGGGAGATACGCAGTATTTT
TRBJ1-1 TRBV6-5 NA NA CASRTGPNTEAFF TGTGCCAGCAGGACAGGACCGAACACTGAAGCTTTCTTT
TRBJ2-7 TRBV7-9 once TRBD2 CASSLTSGRYDEQYF TGTGCCAGCAGCCTTACTAGCGGGAGATACGACGAGCAGTACTTC
TRBJ2-3 TRBV7-2 NA NA CASSLGRVKADTQYF TGTGCCAGCAGCCTAGGCCGAGTTAAAGCAGATACGCAGTATTTT
TRBJ2-7 TRBV5-1 NA TRBD1 CASSSSGTGASYEQYF TGCGCCAGCAGCTCATCCGGGACAGGGGCATCCTACGAGCAGTACTTC
TRBJ2-5 TRBV7-8 NA NA CASSPSESETQYF TGTGCCAGCAGCCCGAGCGAGTCTGAGACCCAGTACTTC
TRBJ2-2 TRBV5-1 NA NA CASTWVTTNTGELFF TGCGCCAGCACCTGGGTGACAACGAACACCGGGGAGCTGTTTTTT
TRBJ2-2 TRBV29-1 NA TRBD1 CSVGGTGSTGELFF TGCAGCGTCGGTGGGACAGGTAGCACCGGGGAGCTGTTTTTT
TRBJ2-5 TRBV28 NA NA CASTKLDNQETQYF TGTGCCAGCACCAAATTGGACAATCAAGAGACCCAGTACTTC
TRBJ2-2 TRBV9 NA TRBD2 CARGLAGNTGELFF TGTGCCAGAGGACTAGCGGGGAACACCGGGGAGCTGTTTTTT
TRBJ1-3 TRBV9 NA NA CASTLGGLVGDTIYF TGTGCCAGCACCCTCGGTGGCTTGGTCGGGGACACCATATATTTT